The TCR beta chain under discussion was sequenced for a study of beta chain features in type 1 diabetes. Background on the study: All samples combined gave about 100 million sorted cells for examination.

Deletions cut 1 base from V and 2 bases from J, with 5 bases between. This CDR3 region has 13 residues. Germline V gives CDR1 SEHNR, CDR2 FQNEAQ (reference sequence). Study outcomes and limitations: Type 1 diabetes patients had moderately but significantly shorter TCRB CDR3s in all four CD4+ subsets. With patients and controls alike, PCR might favor shorter templates to an equal degree. Any HLA-type effect on TCRB rearrangement remained unresolved here.

Investigators reverse transcribed all isolated RNA, so they sequenced expressed TCRB transcripts. Generated by immunoSEQ multiplex PCR, the TCRdb table keeps only in-frame clones and is missing some. The sample lists 240,000 or so clones, more than 11% occurring once. A single heparinised draw of approximately 100 mL on average was taken per donor. As for this clone: Its antigen remains unidentified. The sample carries other DNA sequences with the same CDR3.

The chain combines TRBV7-9 with TRBJ1-1, with D unresolved. Sample: naive CD4+ T cells from blood. This TCR was recovered from a man aged 30-40 years with type 1 diabetes. The CDR3 here is CASSLGTNTEAFF. CDR3 bases: TGTGCCAGCAGCTTAGGTACAAACACTGAAGCTTTCTTT.